Listed below are T cell receptor beta chains from one sample, sequenced in a study of T cell repertoires in cytomegalovirus infection. TCRdb processed the reads anew with MiXCR; each CDR3 protein has one entry. The sample lists about 400,000 distinct CDR3 sequences, about 34% occurring once. Their recognized antigens are unknown. Here the sequenced sample was cultured PBMCs, taken from culture after CMV antigen stimulation. The receptors stem from a human donor in good health (CMV status not recorded). Some clones in this sample may be carry-over from other donors' samples. CDR3s include the opening cysteine and the closing phenylalanine or tryptophan. A D gene is named only where the DNA matches it firmly. Clone size, where shown, is once, few, many, or a class for clones that have expanded.

clone_size j_call v_call d_call cdr3_nt cdr3_aa
many TRBJ1-1 TRBV7-2 . TGTGCCAGCAGCTCAGATACGGGGACTGAAGCTTTCTTT CASSSDTGTEAFF
many TRBJ2-3 TRBV7-8 . TGTGCCAGCAGCCGTAGGACAAGGTTGTTCACAGATACGCAGTATTTT CASSRRTRLFTDTQYF
. TRBJ2-1 TRBV29-1 TRBD1 TGCAGCGTGTCCAGGGGGAACGATGAGCAGTTCTTC CSVSRGNDEQFF
few TRBJ2-7 TRBV18 . TGTGCCAGCTCCCCTACCGCCGAGGGCCCTCCCGGTGGGCAGTACTTC CASSPTAEGPPGGQYF
. TRBJ1-1 TRBV20-1 . TGCAGTGCTAGAGATCGGGCCGTGAACACTGAAGCTTTCTTT CSARDRAVNTEAFF
few TRBJ1-1 TRBV24-1 . TGTGCCACCAGTGACCCTAAAACAGGGTCCACTGAAGCTTTCTTT CATSDPKTGSTEAFF
few TRBJ1-1 TRBV29-1 TRBD1 TGCAGCGTTGAAGAAGTGGACAGGGGGCAAGCTTTCTTT CSVEEVDRGQAFF
few TRBJ2-3 TRBV20-1 TRBD2 TGCAGTGCTAGAGCGAATCTAGCGGATAGCACAGATACGCAGTATTTT CSARANLADSTDTQYF
. TRBJ2-1 TRBV19 . TGTGCCAGTGTAAGCTTAAAGACCTCCTACAATGAGCAGTTCTTC CASVSLKTSYNEQFF
. TRBJ1-6 TRBV7-2 . TGTGCCAGCAGCTTACAGAGCTCCTATAATTCACCCCTCCACTTT CASSLQSSYNSPLHF
. TRBJ1-2 TRBV7-2 . TGTGCCAGCAGCTTAACCCAGGGAGGCTACACCTTC CASSLTQGGYTF
. TRBJ2-5 TRBV5-6 . TGTGCCAGCAGCCAGGGACCCCAAGAGACCCAGTACTTC CASSQGPQETQYF
many TRBJ2-1 TRBV7-2 . TGTGCCAGCAGCGGGCAGGACGGAGACTACAATGAGCAGTTCTTC CASSGQDGDYNEQFF
. TRBJ1-1 TRBV7-3 . TGTGCCAGCAGCTTATCGGGGGGAGGGGGGATTGAAGCTTTCTTT CASSLSGGGGIEAFF
few TRBJ2-3 TRBV28 TRBD2 TGTGCCAGCAGTCCGGGACTAGCCCGCAGCACAGATACGCAGTATTTT CASSPGLARSTDTQYF
. TRBJ1-1 TRBV6-5 . TGTGCCAGCAGCCGAGGACAGAATGAAGCTTTCTTT CASSRGQNEAFF
. TRBJ2-1 TRBV24-1 . TGTGCCACCAGTGATTTAGCCACGCGCTCCTACAATGAGCAGTTCTTC CATSDLATRSYNEQFF
. TRBJ1-4 TRBV29-1 . TGCAGCGCCCGGAAGACAACTAATGAAAAACTGTTTTTT CSARKTTNEKLFF
. TRBJ1-1 TRBV19 . TGTGCCAGTAGTCCGGGCCTCTGGACTGAAGCTTTCTTT CASSPGLWTEAFF
. TRBJ1-2 TRBV19 TRBD1 TGTGCCAGTAGTTTCGTGCAGGGGGTCGGTGGCTACACCTTC CASSFVQGVGGYTF
. TRBJ1-2 TRBV12-3/TRBV12-4 TRBD1 TGTGCCAGCAGGCTAGGACAGGGGAACTATGGCTACACCTTC CASRLGQGNYGYTF
. TRBJ2-1 TRBV11-2 . TGTGCCAGCAGCTACGGGATCCAAGAGCAGTTCTTC CASSYGIQEQFF
. TRBJ2-7 TRBV18 . TGTGCCAGCTCAGTCAGGGAGAGCGAGCAGTACTTC CASSVRESEQYF
. TRBJ2-7 TRBV6-5 . TGTGCCAGCAGTTACGTACAGGGAGGGTACGAGCAGTACTTC CASSYVQGGYEQYF